In this sample, the clone carrying this T cell receptor beta chain turned up many times. The data were obtained in a study of CD8+CD57+ T cells in acquired aplastic anemia. The patients chosen for sequencing had shown expansion of CD8+CD57+ cells (detected by flow cytometry). Researchers used genomic DNA as the template to profile TCR beta VDJ and CDR3. TCRdb called the reads again in MiXCR, with one record for every CDR3 protein. The sample consists of a few hundred thousand distinct CDR3 sequences, over 25% of them appearing once. The CDR3 extends over 14 amino acids. Trimming took off 0 bases at V and 3 bases at J, with 6 bases between the two ends. CDR1 and CDR2 from the germline V gene are WNHNN and SYGVQD (reference sequence).

The clonotype originates from a human donor with aplastic anemia. This chain joins TRBV10-1 and TRBJ2-1; D is unclear. The specimen sequenced was sorted CD4+, CD8+, or CD8+CD57+ T cells (not recorded which) from PBMCs. The CDR3 region has the DNA TGCGCCAGCAGTGAGTCCAGGAACTACAATGAGCAGTTCTTC. Encoded protein: CASSESRNYNEQFF.